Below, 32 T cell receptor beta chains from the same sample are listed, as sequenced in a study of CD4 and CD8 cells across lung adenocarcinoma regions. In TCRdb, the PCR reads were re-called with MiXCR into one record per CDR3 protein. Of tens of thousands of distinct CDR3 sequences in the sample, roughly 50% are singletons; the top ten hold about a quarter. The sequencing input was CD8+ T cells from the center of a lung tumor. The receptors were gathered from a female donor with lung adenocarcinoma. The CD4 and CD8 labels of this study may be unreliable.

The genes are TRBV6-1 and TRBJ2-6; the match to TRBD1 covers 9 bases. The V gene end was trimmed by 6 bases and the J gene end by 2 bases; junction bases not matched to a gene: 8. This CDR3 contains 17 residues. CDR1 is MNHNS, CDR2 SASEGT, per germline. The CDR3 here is CASRDSTGGPGANVLTF. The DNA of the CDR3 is TGTGCCAGCAGGGACAGTACAGGGGGCCCTGGGGCCAACGTCCTGACTTTC.

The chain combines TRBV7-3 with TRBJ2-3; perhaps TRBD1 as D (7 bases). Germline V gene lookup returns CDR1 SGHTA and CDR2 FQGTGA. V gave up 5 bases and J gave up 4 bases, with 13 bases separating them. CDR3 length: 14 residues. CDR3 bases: TGTGCCAGCAGCCAGGGGGGTTCGGCAGATACGCAGTATTTT. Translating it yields CASSQGGSADTQYF. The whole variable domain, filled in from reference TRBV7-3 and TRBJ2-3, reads GAGVSQTPSNKVTEKGKYVELRCDPISGHTALYWYRQSLGQGPEFLIYFQGTGAADDSGLPNDRFFAVRPEGSVSTLKIQRTERGDSAVYLCASSQGGSADTQYFGPGTRLTVL.

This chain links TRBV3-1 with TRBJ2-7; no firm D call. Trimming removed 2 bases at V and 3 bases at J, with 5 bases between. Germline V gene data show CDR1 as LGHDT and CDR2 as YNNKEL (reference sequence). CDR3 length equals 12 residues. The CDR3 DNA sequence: TGTGCCAGCAGCCAAAGTCTCTACGAGCAGTACTTC. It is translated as CASSQSLYEQYF.

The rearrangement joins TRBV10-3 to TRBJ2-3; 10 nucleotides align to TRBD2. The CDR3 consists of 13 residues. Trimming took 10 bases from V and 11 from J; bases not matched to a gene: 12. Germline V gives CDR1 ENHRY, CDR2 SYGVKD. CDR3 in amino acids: CATLAGWGNEQYF. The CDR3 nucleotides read TGTGCCACACTAGCGGGATGGGGCAATGAGCAGTATTTT.

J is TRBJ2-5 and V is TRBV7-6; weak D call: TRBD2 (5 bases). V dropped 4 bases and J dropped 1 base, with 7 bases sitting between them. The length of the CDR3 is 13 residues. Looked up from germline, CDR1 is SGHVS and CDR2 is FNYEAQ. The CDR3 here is CASSSAGQETQYF. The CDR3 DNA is TGTGCCAGCAGCTCCGCGGGCCAAGAGACCCAGTACTTC. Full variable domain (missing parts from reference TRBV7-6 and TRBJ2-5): GAGVSQSPRYKVTKRGQDVALRCDPISGHVSLYWYRQALGQGPEFLTYFNYEAQQDKSGLPNDRFSAERPEGSISTLTIQRTEQRDSAMYRCASSSAGQETQYFGPGTRLLVL.

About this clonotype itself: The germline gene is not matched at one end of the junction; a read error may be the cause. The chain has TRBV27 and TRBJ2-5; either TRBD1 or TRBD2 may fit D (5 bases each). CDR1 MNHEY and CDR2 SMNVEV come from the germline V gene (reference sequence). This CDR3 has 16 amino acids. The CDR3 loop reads CASSRAGAGDPETQYF. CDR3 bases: TGTGCCAGCAGTCGAGCCGGGGCCGGGGACCCAGAGACGCAGTATTTC.

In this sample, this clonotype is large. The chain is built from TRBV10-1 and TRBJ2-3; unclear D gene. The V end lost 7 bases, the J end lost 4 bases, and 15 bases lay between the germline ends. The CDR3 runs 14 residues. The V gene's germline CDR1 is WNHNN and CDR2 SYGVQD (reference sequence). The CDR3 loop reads CASKVRQDPDTQYF. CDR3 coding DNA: TGCGCCAGCAAGGTCAGGCAAGACCCAGATACGCAGTATTTT.

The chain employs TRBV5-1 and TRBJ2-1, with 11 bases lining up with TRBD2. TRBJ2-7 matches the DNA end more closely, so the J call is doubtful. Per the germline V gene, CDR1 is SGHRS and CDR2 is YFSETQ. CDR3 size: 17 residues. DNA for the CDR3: TGCGCCAGCAGCTTGGAGCTAGCGGGAGGATCCGGGTACGAGCAGTACTTC. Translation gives CASSLELAGGSGYEQYF.

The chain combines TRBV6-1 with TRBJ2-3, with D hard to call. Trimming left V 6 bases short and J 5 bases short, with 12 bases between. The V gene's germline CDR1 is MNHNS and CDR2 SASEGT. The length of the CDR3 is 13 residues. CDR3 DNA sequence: TGTGCCAGCAGGAGCTGGTCGGGAGATACGCAGTATTTT. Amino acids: CASRSWSGDTQYF.

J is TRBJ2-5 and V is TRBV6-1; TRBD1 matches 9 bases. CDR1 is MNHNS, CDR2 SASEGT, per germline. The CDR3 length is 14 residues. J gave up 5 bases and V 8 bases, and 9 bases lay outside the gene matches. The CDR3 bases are TGTGCCAGCCGACTTACAGGGGGCTCGGAGACCCAGTACTTC. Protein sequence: CASRLTGGSETQYF.

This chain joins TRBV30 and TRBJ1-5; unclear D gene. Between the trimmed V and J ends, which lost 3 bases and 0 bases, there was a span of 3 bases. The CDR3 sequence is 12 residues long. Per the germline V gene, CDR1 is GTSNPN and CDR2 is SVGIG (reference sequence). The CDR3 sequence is CAWRGSNQPQHF. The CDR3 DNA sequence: TGTGCCTGGAGGGGTAGCAATCAGCCCCAGCATTTT.

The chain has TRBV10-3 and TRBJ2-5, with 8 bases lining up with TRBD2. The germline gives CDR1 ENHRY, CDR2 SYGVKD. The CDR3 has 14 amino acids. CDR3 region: CAGRGGRGQEIQYF. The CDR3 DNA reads TGTGCGGGGCGCGGGGGGCGTGGCCAAGAGATTCAGTACTTC.

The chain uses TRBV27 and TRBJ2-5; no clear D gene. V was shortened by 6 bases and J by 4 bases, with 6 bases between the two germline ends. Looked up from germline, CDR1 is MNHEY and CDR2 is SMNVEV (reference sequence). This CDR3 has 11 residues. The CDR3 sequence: CASRGRETQYF. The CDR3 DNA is TGTGCCAGCAGAGGCCGAGAGACCCAGTACTTC.

The CDR3, as DNA: TGTGCCAGGATGGTCCCGGGACAGGGAAACATTCAGTACTTC. Translating it yields CARMVPGQGNIQYF. The J gene is TRBJ2-4, the V gene TRBV6-1, with 9 nucleotides matching TRBD1. V lost 9 bases and J lost 6; bases outside the gene matches: 9. The CDR3 is 14 residues long. CDR1 MNHNS and CDR2 SASEGT come from the germline V gene.

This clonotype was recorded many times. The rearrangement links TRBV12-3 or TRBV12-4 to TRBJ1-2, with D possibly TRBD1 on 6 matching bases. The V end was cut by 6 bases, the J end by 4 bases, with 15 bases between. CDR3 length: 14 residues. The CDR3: CASSLGGPGYGYTF. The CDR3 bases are TGTGCCAGCAGCCTCGGGGGGCCCGGCTATGGCTACACCTTC.

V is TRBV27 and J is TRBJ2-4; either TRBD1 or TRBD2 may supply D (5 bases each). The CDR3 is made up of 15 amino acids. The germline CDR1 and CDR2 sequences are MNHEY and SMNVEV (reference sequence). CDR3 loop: CCSGSGQGDKDTQYF. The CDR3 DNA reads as TGTTGCAGCGGCTCGGGGCAGGGAGACAAAGACACGCAGTACTTC.

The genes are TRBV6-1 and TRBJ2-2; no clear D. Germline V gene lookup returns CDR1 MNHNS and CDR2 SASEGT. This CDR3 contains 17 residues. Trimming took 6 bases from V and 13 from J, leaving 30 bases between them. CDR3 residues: CASSPSPWGLNTGALFF. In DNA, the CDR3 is TGTGCCAGCAGCCCCTCCCCTTGGGGTTTGAACACCGGTGCGCTGTTTTTT.

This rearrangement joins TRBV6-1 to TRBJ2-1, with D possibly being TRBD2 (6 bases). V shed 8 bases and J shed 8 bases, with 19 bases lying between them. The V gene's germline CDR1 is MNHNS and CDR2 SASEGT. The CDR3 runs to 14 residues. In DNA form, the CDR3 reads TGTGCCAGCGCCCGGGACTCAAATGGCGATGAGCAGTTCTTC. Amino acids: CASARDSNGDEQFF.

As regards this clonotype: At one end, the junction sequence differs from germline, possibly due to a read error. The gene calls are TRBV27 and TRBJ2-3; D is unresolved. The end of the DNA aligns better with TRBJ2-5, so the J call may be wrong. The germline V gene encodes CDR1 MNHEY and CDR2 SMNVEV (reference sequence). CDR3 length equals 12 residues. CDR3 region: CAGSRGQDTQYF. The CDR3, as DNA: TGTGCCGGCAGTCGTGGCCAAGATACCCAGTACTTC.

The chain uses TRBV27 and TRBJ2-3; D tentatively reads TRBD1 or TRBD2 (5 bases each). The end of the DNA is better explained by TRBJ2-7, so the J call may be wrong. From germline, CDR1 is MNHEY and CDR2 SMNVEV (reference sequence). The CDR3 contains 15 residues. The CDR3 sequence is CARGHGVGLPETQYF. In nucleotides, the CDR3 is TGTGCCAGGGGGCACGGGGTCGGACTCCCAGAGACGCAGTACTTC.

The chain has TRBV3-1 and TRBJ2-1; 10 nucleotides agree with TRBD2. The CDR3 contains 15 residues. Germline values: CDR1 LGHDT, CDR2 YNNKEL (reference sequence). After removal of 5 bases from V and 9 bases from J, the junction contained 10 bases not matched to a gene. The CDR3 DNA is TGTGCCAGCAGCGCACTTAGCGGGAGGTACGGTGAGCAGTTCTTC. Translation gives CASSALSGRYGEQFF.

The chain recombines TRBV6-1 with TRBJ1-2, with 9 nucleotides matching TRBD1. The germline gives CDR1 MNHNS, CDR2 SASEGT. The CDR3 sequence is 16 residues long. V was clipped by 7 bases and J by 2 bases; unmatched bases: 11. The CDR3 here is CASTRLGQGRNYGYTF. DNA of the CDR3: TGTGCCAGCACCCGATTAGGACAGGGGAGGAACTATGGCTACACCTTC.

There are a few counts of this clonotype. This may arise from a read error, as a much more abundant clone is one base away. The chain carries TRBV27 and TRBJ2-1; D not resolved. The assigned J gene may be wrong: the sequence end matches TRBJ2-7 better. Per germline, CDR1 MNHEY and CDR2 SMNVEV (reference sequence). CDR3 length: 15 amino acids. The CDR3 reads CASDPLPSSYNEQYF. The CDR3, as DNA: TGTGCCAGCGACCCCCTCCCAAGCTCCTACAATGAGCAGTACTTC.

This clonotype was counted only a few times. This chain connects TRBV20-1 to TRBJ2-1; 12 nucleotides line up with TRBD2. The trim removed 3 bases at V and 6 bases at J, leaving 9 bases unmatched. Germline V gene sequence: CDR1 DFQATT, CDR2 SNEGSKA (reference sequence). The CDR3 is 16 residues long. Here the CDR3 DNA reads TGCAGTGCTAGGAGCCCCGGACTAGCGGGATTCAATGAGCAGTTCTTC. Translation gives CSARSPGLAGFNEQFF.

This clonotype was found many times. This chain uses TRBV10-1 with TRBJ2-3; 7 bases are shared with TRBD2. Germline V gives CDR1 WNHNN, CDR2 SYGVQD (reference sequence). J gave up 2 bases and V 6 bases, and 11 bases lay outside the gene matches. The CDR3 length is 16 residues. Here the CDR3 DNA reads TGCGCCAGCAGCCCGACTAGCCGACAATTCACAGATACGCAGTATTTT. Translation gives CASSPTSRQFTDTQYF.

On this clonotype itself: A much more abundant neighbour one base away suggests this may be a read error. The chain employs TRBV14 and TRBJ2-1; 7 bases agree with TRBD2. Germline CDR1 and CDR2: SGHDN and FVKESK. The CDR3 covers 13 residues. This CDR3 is CASSQSPGGSQLF. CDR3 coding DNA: TGTGCCAGCAGCCAATCCCCCGGGGGGTCTCAGCTCTTC. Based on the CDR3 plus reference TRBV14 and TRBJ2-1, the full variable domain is EAGVTQFPSHSVIEKGQTVTLRCDPISGHDNLYWYRRVMGKEIKFLLHFVKESKQDESGMPNNRFLAERTGGTYSTLKVQPAELEDSGVYFCASSQSPGGSQLFGPGTRLTVL.

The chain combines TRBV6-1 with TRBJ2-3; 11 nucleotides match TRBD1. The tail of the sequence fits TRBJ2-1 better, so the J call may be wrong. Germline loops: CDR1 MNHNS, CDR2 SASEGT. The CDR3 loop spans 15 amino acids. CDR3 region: CASSPGTGGYNEQFF. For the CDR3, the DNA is TGTGCCAGCAGCCCCGGGACAGGGGGCTACAATGAGCAGTTCTTC.

This CDR3 is CASSENRVGYTF. The CDR3 DNA sequence: TGTGCCAGCAGTGAGAACAGGGTTGGCTACACCTTC. The chain combines TRBV6-1 with TRBJ1-2, with TRBD1 as a possible D gene (6 bases). CDR1 and CDR2 (germline): MNHNS, SASEGT. V lost 3 bases and J lost 7, with 9 bases in between. The CDR3 totals 12 residues.

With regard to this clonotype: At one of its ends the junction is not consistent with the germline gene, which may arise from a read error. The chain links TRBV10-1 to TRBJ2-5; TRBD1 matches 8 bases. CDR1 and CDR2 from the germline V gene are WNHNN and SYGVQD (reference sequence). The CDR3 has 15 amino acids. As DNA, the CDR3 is TGCTCCAGGGGTCCAGGGGGCCGGGACCCAGGTACCCAGTACTTC. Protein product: CSRGPGGRDPGTQYF.

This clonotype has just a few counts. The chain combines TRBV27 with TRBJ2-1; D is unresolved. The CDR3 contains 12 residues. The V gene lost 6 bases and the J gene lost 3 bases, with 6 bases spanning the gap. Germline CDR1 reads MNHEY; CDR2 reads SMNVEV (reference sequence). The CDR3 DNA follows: TGTGCCAGCAGATCCCGCTACAATGAGCAGTTCTTC. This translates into CASRSRYNEQFF.

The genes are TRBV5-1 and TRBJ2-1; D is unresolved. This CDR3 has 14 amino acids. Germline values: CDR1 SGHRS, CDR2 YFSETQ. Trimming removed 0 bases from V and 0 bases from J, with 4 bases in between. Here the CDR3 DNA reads TGCGCCAGCAGCTTGGCCAGCTCCTACAATGAGCAGTTCTTC. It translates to CASSLASSYNEQFF.

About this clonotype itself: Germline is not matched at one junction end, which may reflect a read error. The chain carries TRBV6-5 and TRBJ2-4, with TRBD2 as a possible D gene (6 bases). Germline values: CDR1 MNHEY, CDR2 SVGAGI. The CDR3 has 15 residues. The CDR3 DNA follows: TGTGCCCGCGTTTGGGGGGTGGGAGGCAAAAATATTCAGTACTTT. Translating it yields CARVWGVGGKNIQYF.